Detailed here is one TCR beta chain. Methods used by the authors: From reference gene primer amplification, estimates of nucleated cell counts were derived. Assay used: immunoSEQ multiplex PCR; TCRdb lists only in-frame clones, some missing. Clone size and the V and J calls come from that table; the DNA yielded D and trimming. Among 150,000 or so clones listed, roughly 82% were seen once. The source of the sample is a study of blood T cell repertoires in COVID-19. This CDR3 region has 16 residues. CDR1 is MNHEY, CDR2 SVGAGI, per germline. V lost 4 bases and J lost 7; bases outside the gene matches: 6. The chain employs TRBV6-5 and TRBJ2-1, with 14 bases that match TRBD2. The receptor comes from a human donor with acute or convalescent COVID-19. The donor label of this sample is uncertain. The specimen was peripheral blood. CDR3 in DNA: TGTGCCAGCAGTTCAGCAGGACTAGCGGGGGGTAATGAGCAGTTCTTC. Its protein is CASSSAGLAGGNEQFF.